Included here is one T cell receptor beta chain sequence, with context. What antigen it recognizes has not been identified. No per-base quality is available; no much larger clone lies one base away. For CDR1 and CDR2, the germline V gene (reference sequence) lists LNHDA and SQIVND. From the cysteine up to the phenylalanine, the CDR3 has a length of 12 residues. The read is trimmed to its CDR3 DNA, 36 bases read in frame from base 1. Trimming at the junction amounts to 5 bases on V and 0 bases on J, and the germline ends lie 3 bases apart. The immunoSEQ kit was used, according to the manufacturer's recommendations, to generate TCR beta libraries from genomic DNA. To prepare the libraries, a first multiplex PCR with proprietary primers was run, followed by a second PCR that added unique barcodes, and a bead cleanup was done after each round. Each sample batch included a kit-provided positive control reaction and a negative control reaction. The final libraries underwent checking on an Agilent 4200 TapeStation D1000 ScreenTape, volumetric pooling, and quantification by qPCR. An Illumina NextSeq500 fitted with a MidOutput 150-cycle cartridge performed the sequencing, running 156 Read1 cycles and 15 Index1 cycles with the kit's custom primers. The pooled library was loaded at about 0.93 pM with around 22% PhiX control spiked in. As for how the authors treated the data: The vendor-processed data were analyzed in R, and a clonotype was defined as all T cells that share the same CDR3 nucleotide sequence. For clone abundance analyses, frequencies were normalized to the 10,000 most abundant clones in each sample. Public T cell clones, which averaged fewer than five per sample, were excluded before analysis. A difference in abundance of at least 32-fold between compartments was used to define tumor-enriched and baseline blood-enriched clonotypes. A beta-binomial differential abundance model was used to identify clonotypes that expanded or contracted between blood time points. Tumor-blood repertoire similarity was measured with the Baroni-Urbani and Buser coefficient, and group comparisons used two-tailed Wilcoxon tests in R. TCRdb holds this immuneACCESS table with in-frame rearrangements only. Some clones are missing; in checked studies, unresolved V genes explain under half, and the rest has no known cause. The DNA was the basis for D and trimming; V, J and clone size are from that table. The sample table contains about 76,000 clones; only one count was recorded for 80% to 90% of them. The top ten clones comprise roughly 5.4% of the sample.

The record originates from a study of radiation and T cells in renal cell carcinoma (dated by TCRdb to the early 2020s). Background on the whole study: A total of around 50 samples underwent TCR beta sequencing, made up of around 26 tumors and about 27 peripheral blood samples. Across all 50 or so samples, 4,000,000 or so unique CDR3 nucleotide sequences, encoding 2 million to 3 million unique CDR3 amino acid sequences, were identified. The final blood draw took place at 4 weeks after radiation, the same time as nephrectomy. Study-wide conclusions, independent of this receptor: With a single-armed trial design, the study had no way to address how radiation dose or scheduling affects the TCR repertoire. Tracking of blood repertoire dynamics stopped at about 4 weeks after treatment, with no follow-up past that point. In blood, the top tumor clonotypes increased from baseline to 2 weeks after radiation and then shrank by 4 weeks, which suggests a temporary expansion of tumor-resident clones. Because pretreatment tumor biopsies were not available, the study could not determine whether clonotypes were already present within the tumor at baseline.

The time point tag for this specimen amounts to: blood 4 weeks post-SBRT, at nephrectomy. Sample treatment or condition, as interpreted from the label and publication: 15 Gy SBRT to primary tumor, nephrectomy 4 weeks later. Samples were obtained from a clinical trial, in which 15 Gy stereotactic body radiation therapy was delivered to primary renal cell carcinomas and nephrectomy was performed 4 weeks later. Serial peripheral blood from radiation-treated patients was sampled at baseline, 2 weeks and 4 weeks after SBRT to track tumor-enriched clonotypes. Every patient's renal cell carcinoma showed clear cell pathology. Genomic DNA for TCR sequencing was prepared using the QIAamp DNA Blood Mini Kit (Qiagen). The analyses included only samples that passed all quality control checks.

The sequence joins TRBV19 to TRBJ2-3; the D segment cannot be called with confidence. This receptor was obtained from a woman in her 70s with renal cell carcinoma. This specimen consisted of blood, obtained from a patient whose treatment included radiotherapy and nephrectomy. The sequence in DNA is TGTGCCAGTAGTCAGAGCACAGATACGCAGTATTTT. Its protein is CASSQSTDTQYF. When the CDR3 is completed using the reference TRBV19 and TRBJ2-3 genes on either side, the full variable domain is DGGITQSPKYLFRKEGQNVTLSCEQNLNHDAMYWYRQDPGQGLRLIYYSQIVNDFQKGDIAEGYSVSREKKESFPLTVTSAQKNPTAFYLCASSQSTDTQYFGPGTRLTVL.